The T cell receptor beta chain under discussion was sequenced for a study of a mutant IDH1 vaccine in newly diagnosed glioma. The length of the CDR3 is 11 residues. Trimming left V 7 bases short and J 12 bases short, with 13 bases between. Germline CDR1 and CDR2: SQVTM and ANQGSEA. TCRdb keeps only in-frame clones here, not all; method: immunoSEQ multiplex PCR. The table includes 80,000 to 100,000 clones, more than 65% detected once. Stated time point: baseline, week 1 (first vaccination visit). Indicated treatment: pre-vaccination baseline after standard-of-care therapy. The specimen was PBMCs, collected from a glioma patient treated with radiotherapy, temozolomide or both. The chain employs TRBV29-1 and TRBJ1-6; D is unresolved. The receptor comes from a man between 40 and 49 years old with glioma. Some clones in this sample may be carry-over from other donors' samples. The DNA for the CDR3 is TGCAGCGCCGGCGATAAGGGACCCCTCCACTTT. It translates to CSAGDKGPLHF.